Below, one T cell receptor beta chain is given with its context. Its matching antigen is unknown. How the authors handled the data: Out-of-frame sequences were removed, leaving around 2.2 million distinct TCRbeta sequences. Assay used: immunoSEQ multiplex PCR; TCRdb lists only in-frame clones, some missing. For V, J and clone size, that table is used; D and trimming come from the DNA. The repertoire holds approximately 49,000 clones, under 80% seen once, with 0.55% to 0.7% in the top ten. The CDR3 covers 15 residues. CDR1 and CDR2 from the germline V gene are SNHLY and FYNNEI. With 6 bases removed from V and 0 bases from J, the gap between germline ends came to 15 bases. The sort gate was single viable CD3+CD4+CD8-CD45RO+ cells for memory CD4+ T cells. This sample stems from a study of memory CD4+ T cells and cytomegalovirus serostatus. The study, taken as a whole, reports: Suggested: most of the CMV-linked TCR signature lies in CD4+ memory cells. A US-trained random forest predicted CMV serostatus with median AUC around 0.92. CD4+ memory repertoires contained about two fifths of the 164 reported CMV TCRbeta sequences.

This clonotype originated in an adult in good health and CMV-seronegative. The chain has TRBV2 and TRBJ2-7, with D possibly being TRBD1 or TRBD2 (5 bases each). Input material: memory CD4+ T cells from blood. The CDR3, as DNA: TGTGCCAGCAGAGTACGGGACGGAAGCTCCTACGAGCAGTACTTC. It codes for CASRVRDGSSYEQYF. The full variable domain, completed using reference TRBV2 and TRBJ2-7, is EPEVTQTPSHQVTQMGQEVILRCVPISNHLYFYWYRQILGQKVEFLVSFYNNEISEKSEIFDDQFSVERPDGSNFTLKIRSTKLEDSAMYFCASRVRDGSSYEQYFGPGTRLTVT.